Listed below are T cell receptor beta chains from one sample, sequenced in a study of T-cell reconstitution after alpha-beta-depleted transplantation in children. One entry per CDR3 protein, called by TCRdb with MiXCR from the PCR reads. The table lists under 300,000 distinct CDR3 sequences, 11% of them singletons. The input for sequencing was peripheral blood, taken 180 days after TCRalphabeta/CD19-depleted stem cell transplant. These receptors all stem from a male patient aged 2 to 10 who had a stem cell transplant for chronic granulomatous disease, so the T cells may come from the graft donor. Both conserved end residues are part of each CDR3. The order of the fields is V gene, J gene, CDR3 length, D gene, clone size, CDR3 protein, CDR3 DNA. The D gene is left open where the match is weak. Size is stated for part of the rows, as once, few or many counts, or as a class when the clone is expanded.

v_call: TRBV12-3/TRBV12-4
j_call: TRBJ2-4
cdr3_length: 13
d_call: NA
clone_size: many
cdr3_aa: CASSSPARGGQYF
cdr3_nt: TGTGCCAGCAGTTCCCCGGCAAGGGGAGGTCAGTACTTC

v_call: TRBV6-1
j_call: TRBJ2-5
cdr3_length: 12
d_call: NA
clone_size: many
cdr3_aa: CALDWTQETQYF
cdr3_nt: TGTGCCCTAGACTGGACCCAAGAGACCCAGTACTTC

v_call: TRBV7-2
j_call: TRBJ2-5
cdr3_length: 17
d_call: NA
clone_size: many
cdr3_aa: CASSLERLGRKRETQYF
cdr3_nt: TGTGCCAGCAGCTTAGAGCGACTTGGTAGGAAGCGTGAGACCCAGTACTTC

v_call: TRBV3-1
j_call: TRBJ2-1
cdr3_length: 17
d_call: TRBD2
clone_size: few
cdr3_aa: CASSQDPGLGLYNEQFF
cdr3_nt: TGTGCCAGCAGCCAAGATCCCGGACTAGGGCTTTACAATGAGCAGTTCTTC

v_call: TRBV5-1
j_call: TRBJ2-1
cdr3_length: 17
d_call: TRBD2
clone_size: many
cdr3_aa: CASSSASGGAGYNEQFF
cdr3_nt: TGCGCCAGCAGCTCGGCTAGCGGGGGGGCCGGGTACAATGAGCAGTTCTTC

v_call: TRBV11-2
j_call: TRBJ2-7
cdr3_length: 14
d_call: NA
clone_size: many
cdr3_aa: CASSGRLGSDEQYF
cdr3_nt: TGTGCCAGCAGCGGACGACTAGGTTCGGACGAGCAGTACTTC

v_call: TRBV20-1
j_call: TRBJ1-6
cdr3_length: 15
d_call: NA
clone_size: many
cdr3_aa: CSARARSSYNSPLHF
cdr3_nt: TGCAGTGCTAGGGCGAGAAGCTCCTATAATTCACCCCTCCACTTT

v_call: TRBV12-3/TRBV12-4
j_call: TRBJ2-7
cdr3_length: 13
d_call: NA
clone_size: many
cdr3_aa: CASSLGSHYEQYF
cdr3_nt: TGTGCCAGCAGTTTGGGCAGCCACTACGAGCAGTACTTC

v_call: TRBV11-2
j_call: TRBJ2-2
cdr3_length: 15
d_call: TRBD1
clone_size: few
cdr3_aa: CASSKGTGGTGELFF
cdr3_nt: TGTGCCAGCAGCAAAGGGACAGGGGGCACCGGGGAGCTGTTTTTT

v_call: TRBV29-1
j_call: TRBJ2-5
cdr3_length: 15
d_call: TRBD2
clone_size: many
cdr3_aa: CSSGTSGSLGETQYF
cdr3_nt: TGCAGCTCAGGGACTAGCGGGAGTCTCGGGGAGACCCAGTACTTC

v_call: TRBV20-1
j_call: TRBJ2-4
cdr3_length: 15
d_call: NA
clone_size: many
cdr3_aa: CSARYRGGAKNIQYF
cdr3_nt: TGCAGTGCTAGATACAGGGGAGGTGCCAAAAACATTCAGTACTTC

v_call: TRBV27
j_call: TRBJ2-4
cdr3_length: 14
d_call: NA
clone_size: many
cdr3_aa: CASSLSLGKNIQYF
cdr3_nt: TGTGCCAGCAGTTTATCGCTAGGCAAAAACATTCAGTACTTC

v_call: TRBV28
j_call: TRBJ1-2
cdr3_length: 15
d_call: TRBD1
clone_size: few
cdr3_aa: CASSLGGQFLGGYTF
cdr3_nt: TGTGCCAGCAGTTTGGGGGGACAGTTTTTAGGAGGCTACACCTTC

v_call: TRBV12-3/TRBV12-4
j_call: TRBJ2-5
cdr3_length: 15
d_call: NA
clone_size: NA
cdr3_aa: CASSSFSGSQETQYF
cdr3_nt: TGTGCCAGCAGTTCATTTAGCGGATCCCAAGAGACCCAGTACTTC

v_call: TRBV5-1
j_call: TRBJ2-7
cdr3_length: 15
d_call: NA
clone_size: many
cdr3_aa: CASSPTRTLVKEQYF
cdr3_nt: TGCGCCAGCAGCCCCACTAGAACTTTGGTGAAGGAGCAGTACTTC

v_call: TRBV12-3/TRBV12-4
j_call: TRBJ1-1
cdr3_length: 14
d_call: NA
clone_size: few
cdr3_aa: CASRSGDRGTEAFF
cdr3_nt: TGTGCCAGCAGAAGCGGGGATAGAGGAACTGAAGCTTTCTTT

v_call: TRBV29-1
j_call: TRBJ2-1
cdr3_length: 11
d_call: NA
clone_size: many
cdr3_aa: CSPSLDNEQFF
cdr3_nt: TGCAGCCCTTCCCTGGACAATGAGCAGTTCTTC

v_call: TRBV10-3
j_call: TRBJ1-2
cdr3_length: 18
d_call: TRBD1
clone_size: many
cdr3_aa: CAISDDRGTGNRNYGYTF
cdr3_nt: TGTGCCATCAGTGATGACCGCGGGACAGGGAACCGTAACTATGGCTACACCTTC

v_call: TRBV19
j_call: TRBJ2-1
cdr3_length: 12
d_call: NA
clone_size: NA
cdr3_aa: CASRTIYNEQFF
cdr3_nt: TGTGCCAGTAGGACTATCTACAATGAGCAGTTCTTC

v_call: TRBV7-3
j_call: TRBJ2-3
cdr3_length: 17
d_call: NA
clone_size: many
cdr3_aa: CASSESGARKTGDTQYF
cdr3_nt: TGTGCCAGCAGCGAATCCGGGGCAAGAAAGACCGGGGATACGCAGTATTTT

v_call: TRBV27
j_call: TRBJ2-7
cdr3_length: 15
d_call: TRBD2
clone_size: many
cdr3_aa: CASSSRLAGPNEQYF
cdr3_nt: TGTGCCAGCAGTTCCAGACTAGCGGGACCGAACGAGCAGTACTTC

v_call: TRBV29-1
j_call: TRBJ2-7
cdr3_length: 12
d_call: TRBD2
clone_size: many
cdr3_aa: CSVVGTSYEQYF
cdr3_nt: TGCAGCGTTGTGGGGACTAGCTACGAGCAGTACTTC

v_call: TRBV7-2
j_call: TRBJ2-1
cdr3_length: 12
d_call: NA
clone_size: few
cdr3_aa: CASSLSGAGQFF
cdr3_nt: TGTGCCAGCAGCTTAAGCGGCGCCGGGCAGTTCTTC

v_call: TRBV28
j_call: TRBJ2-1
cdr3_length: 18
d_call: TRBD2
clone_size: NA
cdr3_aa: CASSYWDVEGGLGNEQFF
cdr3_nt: TGTGCCAGCAGTTATTGGGATGTTGAGGGAGGGCTTGGAAATGAGCAGTTCTTC

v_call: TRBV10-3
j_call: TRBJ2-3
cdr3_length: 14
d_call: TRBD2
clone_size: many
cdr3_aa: CAISPGLGPDTQYF
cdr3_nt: TGTGCCATCAGCCCGGGACTAGGACCAGATACGCAGTATTTT

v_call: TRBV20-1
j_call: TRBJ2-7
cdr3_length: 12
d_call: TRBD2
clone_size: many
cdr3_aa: CSAPGTSGVQYF
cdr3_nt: TGCAGTGCACCCGGGACTAGCGGGGTCCAGTACTTC

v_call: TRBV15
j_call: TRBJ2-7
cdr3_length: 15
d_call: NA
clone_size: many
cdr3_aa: CATSREIGRLYEQYF
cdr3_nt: TGTGCCACCAGCAGAGAAATCGGACGACTCTACGAGCAGTACTTC

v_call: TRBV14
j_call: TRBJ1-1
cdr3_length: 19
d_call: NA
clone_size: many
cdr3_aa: CASSQEKGGQTPRRTEAFF
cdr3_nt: TGTGCCAGCAGCCAAGAAAAAGGTGGACAGACTCCTAGAAGGACTGAAGCTTTCTTT

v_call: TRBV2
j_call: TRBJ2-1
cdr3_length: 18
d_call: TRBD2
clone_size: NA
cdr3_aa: CASSALSPPGLGGNEQFF
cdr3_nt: TGTGCCAGCAGTGCATTGTCCCCCCCGGGACTAGGTGGCAATGAGCAGTTCTTC

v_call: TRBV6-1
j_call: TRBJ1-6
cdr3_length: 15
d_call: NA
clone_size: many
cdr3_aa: CASKLRDAYNSPLHF
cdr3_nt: TGTGCCAGCAAGCTCCGGGACGCCTATAATTCACCCCTCCACTTT

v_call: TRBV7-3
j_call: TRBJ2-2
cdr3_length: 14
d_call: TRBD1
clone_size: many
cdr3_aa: CASSSTGGTGELFF
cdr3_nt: TGTGCCAGCAGCTCGACAGGGGGCACCGGGGAGCTGTTTTTT